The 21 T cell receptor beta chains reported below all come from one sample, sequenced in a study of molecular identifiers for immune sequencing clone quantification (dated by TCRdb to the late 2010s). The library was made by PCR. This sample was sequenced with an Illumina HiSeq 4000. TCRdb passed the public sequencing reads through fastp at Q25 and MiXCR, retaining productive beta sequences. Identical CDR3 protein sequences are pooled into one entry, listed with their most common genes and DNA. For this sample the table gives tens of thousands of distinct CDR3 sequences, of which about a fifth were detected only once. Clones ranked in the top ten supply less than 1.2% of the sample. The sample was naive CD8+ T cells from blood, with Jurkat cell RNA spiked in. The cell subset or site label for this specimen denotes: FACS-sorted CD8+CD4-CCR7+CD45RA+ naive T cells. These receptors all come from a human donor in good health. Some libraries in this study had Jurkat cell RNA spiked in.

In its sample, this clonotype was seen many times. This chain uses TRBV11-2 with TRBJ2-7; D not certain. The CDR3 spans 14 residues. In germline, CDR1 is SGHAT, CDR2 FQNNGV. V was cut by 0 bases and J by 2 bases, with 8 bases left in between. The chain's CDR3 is CASSLEGATYEQYF. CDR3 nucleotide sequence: TGTGCCAGCAGCTTAGAGGGCGCGACCTACGAGCAGTACTTC.

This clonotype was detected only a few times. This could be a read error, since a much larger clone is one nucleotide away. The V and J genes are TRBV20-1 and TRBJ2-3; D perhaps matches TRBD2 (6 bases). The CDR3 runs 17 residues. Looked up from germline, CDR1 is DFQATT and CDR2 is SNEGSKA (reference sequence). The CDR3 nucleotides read TGCAGTGCTAGAGATTTCAGGCGGGAATCAACCACAGATACGCGGTATTTT. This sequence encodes CSARDFRRESTTDTRYF.

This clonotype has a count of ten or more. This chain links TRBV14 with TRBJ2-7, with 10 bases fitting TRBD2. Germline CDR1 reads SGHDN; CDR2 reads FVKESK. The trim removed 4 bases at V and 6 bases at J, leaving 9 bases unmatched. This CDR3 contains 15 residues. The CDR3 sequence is CASSLASGSGSEQYF. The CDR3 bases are TGTGCCAGCAGCCTAGCTAGCGGGAGCGGCTCCGAGCAGTACTTC.

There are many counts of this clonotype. The CDR3 here is CASSSHRGHGELFF. The CDR3 nucleotides are TGTGCCAGCAGCTCGCACAGGGGGCACGGGGAGCTGTTTTTT. The V and J genes are TRBV3-1 and TRBJ2-2, with 9 bases matching TRBD1. V lost 5 bases and J lost 7; bases outside the gene matches: 5. There are 14 residues in the CDR3. Germline CDR1 and CDR2: LGHDT and YNNKEL (reference sequence).

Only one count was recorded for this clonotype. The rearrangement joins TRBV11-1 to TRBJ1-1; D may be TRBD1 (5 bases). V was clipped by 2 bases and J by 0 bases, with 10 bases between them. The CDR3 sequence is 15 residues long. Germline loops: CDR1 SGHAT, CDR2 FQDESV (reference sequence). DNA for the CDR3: TGTGCCAGCAGCTTATATGACAGCATGAACACTGAAGCTTTCTTT. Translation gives CASSLYDSMNTEAFF.

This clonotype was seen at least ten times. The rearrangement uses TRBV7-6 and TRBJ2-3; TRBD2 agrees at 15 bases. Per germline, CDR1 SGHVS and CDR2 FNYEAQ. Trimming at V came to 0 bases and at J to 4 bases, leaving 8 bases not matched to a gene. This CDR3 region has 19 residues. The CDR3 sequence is CASSLAWGTSGGIADTQYF. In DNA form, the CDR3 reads TGTGCCAGCAGCTTAGCGTGGGGGACTAGCGGGGGGATAGCAGATACGCAGTATTTT.

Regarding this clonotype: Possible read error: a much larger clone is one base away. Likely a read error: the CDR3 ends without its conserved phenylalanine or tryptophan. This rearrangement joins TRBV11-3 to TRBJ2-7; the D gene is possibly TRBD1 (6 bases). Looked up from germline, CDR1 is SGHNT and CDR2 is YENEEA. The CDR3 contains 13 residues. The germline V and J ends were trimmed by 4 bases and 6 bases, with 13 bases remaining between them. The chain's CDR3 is CASSSSGAVEQYL. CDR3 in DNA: TGTGCCAGCAGCTCGTCAGGGGCGGTCGAGCAGTACTTA.

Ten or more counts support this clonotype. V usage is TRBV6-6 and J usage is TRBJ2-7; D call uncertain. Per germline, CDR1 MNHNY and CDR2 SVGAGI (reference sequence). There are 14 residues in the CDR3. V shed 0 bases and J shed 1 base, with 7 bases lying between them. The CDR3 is CASSYSLASYEQYF. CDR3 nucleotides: TGTGCCAGCAGTTACTCGCTGGCATCCTACGAGCAGTACTTC.

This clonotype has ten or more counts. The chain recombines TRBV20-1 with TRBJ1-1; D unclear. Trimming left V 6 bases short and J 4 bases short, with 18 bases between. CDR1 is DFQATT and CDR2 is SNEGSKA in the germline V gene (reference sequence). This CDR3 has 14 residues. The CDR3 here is CSAVHRERGTEAFF. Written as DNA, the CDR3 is TGCAGTGCCGTCCACCGGGAGAGAGGCACTGAAGCTTTCTTT.

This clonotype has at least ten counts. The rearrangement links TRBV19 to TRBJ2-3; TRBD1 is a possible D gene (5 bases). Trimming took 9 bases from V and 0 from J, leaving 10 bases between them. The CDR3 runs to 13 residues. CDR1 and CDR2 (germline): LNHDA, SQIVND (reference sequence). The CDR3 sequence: CASNQGSTDTQYF. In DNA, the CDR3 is TGTGCCAGCAACCAGGGAAGCACAGATACGCAGTATTTT.

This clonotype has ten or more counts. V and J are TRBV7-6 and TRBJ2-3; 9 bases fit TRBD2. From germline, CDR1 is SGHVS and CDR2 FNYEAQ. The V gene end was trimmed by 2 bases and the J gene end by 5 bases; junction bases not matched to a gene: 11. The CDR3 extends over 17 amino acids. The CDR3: CASSLTLAGGGVDTQYF. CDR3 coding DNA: TGTGCCAGCAGCTTAACGTTGGCGGGAGGGGGCGTAGATACGCAGTATTTT.

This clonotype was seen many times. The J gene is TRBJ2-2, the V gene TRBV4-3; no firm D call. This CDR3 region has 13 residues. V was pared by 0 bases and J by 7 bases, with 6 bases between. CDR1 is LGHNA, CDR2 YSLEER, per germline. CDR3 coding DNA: TGCGCCAGCAGCCAAGACTCTATCGGGGAGCTGTTTTTT. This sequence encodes CASSQDSIGELFF.

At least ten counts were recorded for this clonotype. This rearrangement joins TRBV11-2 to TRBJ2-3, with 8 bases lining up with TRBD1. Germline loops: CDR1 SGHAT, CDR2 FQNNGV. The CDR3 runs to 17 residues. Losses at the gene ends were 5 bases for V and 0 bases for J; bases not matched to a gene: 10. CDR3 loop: CASSDVPGQASTDTQYF. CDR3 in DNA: TGTGCCAGCAGCGATGTTCCGGGACAGGCTAGCACAGATACGCAGTATTTT.

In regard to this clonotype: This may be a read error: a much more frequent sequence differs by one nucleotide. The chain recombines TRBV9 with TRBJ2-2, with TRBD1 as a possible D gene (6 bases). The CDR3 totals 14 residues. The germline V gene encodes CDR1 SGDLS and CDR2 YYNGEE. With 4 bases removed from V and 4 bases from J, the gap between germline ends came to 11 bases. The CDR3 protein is CASSHAGATGELFF. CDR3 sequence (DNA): TGTGCCAGCAGCCACGCAGGGGCCACCGGGGAGCTGTTTTTT.

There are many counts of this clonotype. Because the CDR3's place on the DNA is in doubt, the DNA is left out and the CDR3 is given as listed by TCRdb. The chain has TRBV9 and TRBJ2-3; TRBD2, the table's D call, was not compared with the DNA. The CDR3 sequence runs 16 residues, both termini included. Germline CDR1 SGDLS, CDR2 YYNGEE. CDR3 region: CASSVGVGAYADTRYF.

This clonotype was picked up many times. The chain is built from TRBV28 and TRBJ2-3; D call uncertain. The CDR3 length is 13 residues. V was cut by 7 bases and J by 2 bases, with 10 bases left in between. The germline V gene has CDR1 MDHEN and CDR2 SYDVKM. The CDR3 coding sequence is TGTGCCAGCACCCCGGACCTCACAGATACGCAGTATTTT. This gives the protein CASTPDLTDTQYF. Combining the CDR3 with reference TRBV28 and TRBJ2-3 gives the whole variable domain DVKVTQSSRYLVKRTGEKVFLECVQDMDHENMFWYRQDPGLGLRLIYFSYDVKMKEKGDIPEGYSVSREKKERFSLILESASTNQTSMYLCASTPDLTDTQYFGPGTRLTVL.

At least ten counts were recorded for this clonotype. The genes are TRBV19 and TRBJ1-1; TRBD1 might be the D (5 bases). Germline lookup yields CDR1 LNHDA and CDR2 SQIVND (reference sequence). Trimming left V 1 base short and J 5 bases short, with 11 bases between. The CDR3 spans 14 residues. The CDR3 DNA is TGTGCCAGTAGTATAGGAGGGACCCGGACTGAAGCTTTCTTT. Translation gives CASSIGGTRTEAFF.

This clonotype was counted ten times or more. The CDR3 DNA reads TGCGCCAGCAGCCCGACAGGGTTTGAGCAGTTCTTC. Amino acids: CASSPTGFEQFF. J is TRBJ2-1 and V is TRBV4-1; TRBD1 aligns across 7 bases. V trimming: 4 bases; J trimming: 9 bases; junction bases outside the gene matches: 3. CDR1 MGHRA and CDR2 YSYEKL come from the germline V gene. This CDR3 is 12 amino acids long.

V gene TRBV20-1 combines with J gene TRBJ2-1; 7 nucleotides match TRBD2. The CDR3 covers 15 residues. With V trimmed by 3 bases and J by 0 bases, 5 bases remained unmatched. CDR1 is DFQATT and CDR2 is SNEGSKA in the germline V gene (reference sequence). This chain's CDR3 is CSASRDYDSYNEQFF. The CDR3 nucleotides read TGCAGTGCTAGTAGGGACTACGACTCCTACAATGAGCAGTTCTTC.

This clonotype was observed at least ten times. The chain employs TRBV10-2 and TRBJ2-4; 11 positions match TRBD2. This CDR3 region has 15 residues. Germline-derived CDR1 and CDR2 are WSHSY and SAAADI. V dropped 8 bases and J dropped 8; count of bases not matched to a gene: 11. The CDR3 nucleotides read TGCGCCAGCGGTTTAGCGGGGGGGCCCCAGGACATTCAGTACTTC. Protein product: CASGLAGGPQDIQYF.

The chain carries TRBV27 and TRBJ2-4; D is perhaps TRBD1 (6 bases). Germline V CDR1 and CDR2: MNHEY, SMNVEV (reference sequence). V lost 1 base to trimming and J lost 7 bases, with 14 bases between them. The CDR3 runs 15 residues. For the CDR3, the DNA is TGTGCCAGCAGTTTATTTGCAGGGGAATTCAACATTCAGTACTTC. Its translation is CASSLFAGEFNIQYF.